This TCR beta chain emerged from a study of T cell responses to AZD1222 COVID-19 vaccine (TCRdb year 2021). With regard to the full study: Because spike-specific TCR depth and breadth did not differ between the two schedules, AZD1222 recipients who got a second dose at roughly 4 weeks were pooled with those who got a second dose at roughly 12 weeks. TCR sequencing covered 230 to 250 trial participants: approximately 200 given two doses of AZD1222 and approximately 26 given two doses of MenACWY control vaccine. Trial participants were enrolled by age into subgroups of 18-55, 56-69 and 70-plus years, and roughly 150, 30 and 60 TCR-sequenced participants, respectively, were included in these subgroups.

Worth noting for this clone: No antigen is known for it. The sample holds no much larger clone one base away, and base qualities are not on file.

V is clipped by 4 bases and J by 9 bases, and the sequence between their germline boundaries is 9 bases long. Taken from cysteine to phenylalanine, the CDR3 has 11 residues. CDR3 DNA only is kept here, 33 bases in frame from base 1. As encoded in the germline V gene, CDR1 is LGHNT while CDR2 is FRNRAP. The CDR3 regions of human TCRbeta chains were analyzed by immunosequencing. The authors processed their data as follows. TCRs in the repertoires were matched against a reference library of SARS-CoV-2-specific TCRs that had been generated with the MIRA antigen-specificity platform. Breadth meant the fraction of unique TCRs that were SARS-CoV-2-associated, whereas depth meant the fraction of total T cells that were SARS-CoV-2-associated. Each spike-specific TCR was assigned to its reactive spike region and to a CD4 or CD8 class using the MIRA data. Log10-transformed breadth and depth values were compared by one-way ANOVA with Sidak's multiple comparisons tests. Entries here come from immuneACCESS through TCRdb and include only in-frame sequences with V and J called. Some clones fail to appear in such tables; in the studies checked, an unresolved V gene covers under half of the shortfall, and the cause of the remainder is unknown. That table furnishes V, J and clone size, whereas the DNA furnished D and trimming. The sample records fewer than 85,000 clones, 90% of which are singletons. About 4.3% of the sample is taken by the ten largest.

The meaning of the sample's time point label: baseline before first vaccination. Vaccinee samples were obtained from the UK trials COV001 and COV002, which included a single-blind randomized controlled phase 2/3 trial of AZD1222 (ChAdOx1 nCoV-19) in healthy adults. For TCRbeta chain sequencing, PBMC samples were collected from trial participants at day 0 and at day 28 after the second dose. Points the paper makes about the study in general: Only a handful of AZD1222 recipients were SARS-CoV-2 seropositive at baseline, limiting conclusions about previously exposed vaccinees. The whole spike protein was spanned by vaccine-associated CD4 TCRs, and dominant responses were seen in regions 160-218 and 743-854. Epitopes outside the regions mutated in the B.1.351 and B.1.1.7 variants were reportedly recognized by nearly half of the unique spike-specific TCRs. Most participants were white British and females outnumbered males, and the authors suggested that clonal diversity may have been underestimated. After two AZD1222 doses, both the breadth and the depth of spike-specific TCRs were significantly higher than at day 0 and than in MenACWY recipients. The 56-69-year group was small, and its depth increase did not reach significance, likely because of low power. Because no day 14 peak-response samples were available, the repertoires could be characterized only after the peak T cell response.

This sequence uses TRBV12-5 and TRBJ1-2; the D gene is not confidently resolved. Sequenced here: peripheral blood, sampled on day 0 of AZD1222 vaccination. The sequence was collected from an adult in good health. The bases read TGTGCTAGTGGTTATGTGGAGCGCTACACCTTC. It translates as CASGYVERYTF.